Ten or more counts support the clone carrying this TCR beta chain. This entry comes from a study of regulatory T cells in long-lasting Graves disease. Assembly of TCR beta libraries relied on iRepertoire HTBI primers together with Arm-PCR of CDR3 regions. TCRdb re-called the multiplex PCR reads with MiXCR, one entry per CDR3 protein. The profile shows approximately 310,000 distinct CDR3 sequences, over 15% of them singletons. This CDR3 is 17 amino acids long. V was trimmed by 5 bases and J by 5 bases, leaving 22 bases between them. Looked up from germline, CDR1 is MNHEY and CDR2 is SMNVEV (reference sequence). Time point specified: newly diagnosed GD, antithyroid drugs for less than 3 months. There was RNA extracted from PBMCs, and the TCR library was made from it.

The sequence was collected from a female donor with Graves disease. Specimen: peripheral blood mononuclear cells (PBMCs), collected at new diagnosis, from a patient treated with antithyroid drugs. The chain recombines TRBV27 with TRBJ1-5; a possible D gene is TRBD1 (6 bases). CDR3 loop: CASSSSGTPSRDQPQHF. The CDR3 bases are TGTGCCAGCAGTAGTTCCGGGACACCCTCGAGGGATCAGCCCCAGCATTTT.